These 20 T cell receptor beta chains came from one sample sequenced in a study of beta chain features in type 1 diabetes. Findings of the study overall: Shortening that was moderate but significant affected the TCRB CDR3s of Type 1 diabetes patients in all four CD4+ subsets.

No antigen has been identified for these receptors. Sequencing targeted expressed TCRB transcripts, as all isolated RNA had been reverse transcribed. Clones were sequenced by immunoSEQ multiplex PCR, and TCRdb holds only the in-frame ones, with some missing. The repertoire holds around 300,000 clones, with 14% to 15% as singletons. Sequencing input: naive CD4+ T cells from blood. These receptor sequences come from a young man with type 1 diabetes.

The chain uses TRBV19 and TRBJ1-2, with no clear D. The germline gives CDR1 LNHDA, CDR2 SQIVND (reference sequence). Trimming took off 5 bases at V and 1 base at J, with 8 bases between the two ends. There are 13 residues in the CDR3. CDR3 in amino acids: CASSLSVNYGYTF. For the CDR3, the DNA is TGTGCCAGTAGTCTGTCAGTTAACTATGGCTACACCTTC.

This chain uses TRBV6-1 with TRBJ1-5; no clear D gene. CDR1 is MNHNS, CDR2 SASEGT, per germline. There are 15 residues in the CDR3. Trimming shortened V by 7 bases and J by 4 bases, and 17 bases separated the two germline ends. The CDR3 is CASTADGERNQPQHF. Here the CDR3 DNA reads TGTGCCAGCACCGCGGACGGGGAGAGAAATCAGCCCCAGCATTTT.

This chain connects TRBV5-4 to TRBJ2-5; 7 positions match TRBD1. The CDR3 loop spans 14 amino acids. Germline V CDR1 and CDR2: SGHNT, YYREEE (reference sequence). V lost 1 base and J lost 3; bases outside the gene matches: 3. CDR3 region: CASSLNTGEETQYF. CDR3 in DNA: TGTGCCAGCAGCTTGAACACAGGGGAAGAGACCCAGTACTTC.

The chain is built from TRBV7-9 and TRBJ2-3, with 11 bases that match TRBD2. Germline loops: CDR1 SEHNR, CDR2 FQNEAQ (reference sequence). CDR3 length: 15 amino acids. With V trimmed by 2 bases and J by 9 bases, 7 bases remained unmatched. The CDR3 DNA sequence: TGTGCCAGCAGCTTAACTAGCGGGAGTGCGGGGACGCAGTATTTT. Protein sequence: CASSLTSGSAGTQYF.

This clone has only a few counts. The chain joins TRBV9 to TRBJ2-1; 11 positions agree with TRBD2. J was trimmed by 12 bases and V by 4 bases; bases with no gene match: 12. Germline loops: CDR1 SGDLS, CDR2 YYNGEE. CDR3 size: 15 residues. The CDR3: CASSRGGLAGGGQFF. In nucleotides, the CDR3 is TGTGCCAGCAGCCGAGGGGGGCTAGCGGGAGGAGGGCAGTTCTTC.

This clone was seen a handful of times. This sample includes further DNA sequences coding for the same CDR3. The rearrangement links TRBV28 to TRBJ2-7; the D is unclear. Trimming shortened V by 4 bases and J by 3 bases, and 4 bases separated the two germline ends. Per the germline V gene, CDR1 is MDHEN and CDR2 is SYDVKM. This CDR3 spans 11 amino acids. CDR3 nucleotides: TGTGCCAGCAGTTCCAGCTACGAGCAGTACTTC. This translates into CASSSSYEQYF.

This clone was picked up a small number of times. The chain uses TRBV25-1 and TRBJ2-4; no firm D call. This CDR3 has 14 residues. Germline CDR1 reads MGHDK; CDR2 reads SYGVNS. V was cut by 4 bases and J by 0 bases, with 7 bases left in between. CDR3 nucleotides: TGTGCCAGCAGTGGAGACTTAGCCAAAAACATTCAGTACTTC. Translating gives CASSGDLAKNIQYF.

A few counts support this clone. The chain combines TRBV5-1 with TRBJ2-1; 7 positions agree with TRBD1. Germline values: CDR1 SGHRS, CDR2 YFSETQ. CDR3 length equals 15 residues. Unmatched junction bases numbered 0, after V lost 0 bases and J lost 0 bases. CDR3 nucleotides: TGCGCCAGCAGCTTGGGACAGGGCTCCTACAATGAGCAGTTCTTC. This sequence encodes CASSLGQGSYNEQFF.

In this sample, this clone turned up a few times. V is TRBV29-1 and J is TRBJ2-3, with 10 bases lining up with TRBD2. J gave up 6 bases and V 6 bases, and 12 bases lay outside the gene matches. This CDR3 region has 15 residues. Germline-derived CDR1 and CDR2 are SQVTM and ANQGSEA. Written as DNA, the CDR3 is TGCAGCGTCAGACGCCAGACTAGCGGGTGGGATACGCAGTATTTT. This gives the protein CSVRRQTSGWDTQYF.

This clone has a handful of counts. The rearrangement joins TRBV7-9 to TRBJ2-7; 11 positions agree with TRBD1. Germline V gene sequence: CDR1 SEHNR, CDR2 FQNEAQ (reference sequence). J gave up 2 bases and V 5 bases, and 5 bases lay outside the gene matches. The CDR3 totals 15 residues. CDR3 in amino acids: CASSPLGQGAYEQYF. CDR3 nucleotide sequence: TGTGCCAGCAGCCCACTGGGACAGGGGGCCTACGAGCAGTACTTC.

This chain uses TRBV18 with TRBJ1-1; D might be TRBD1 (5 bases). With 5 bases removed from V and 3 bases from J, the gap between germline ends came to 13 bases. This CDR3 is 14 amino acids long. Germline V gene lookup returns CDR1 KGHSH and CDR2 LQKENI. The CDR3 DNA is TGTGCCAGCTCATCGACAGTTACAGACACTGAAGCTTTCTTT. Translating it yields CASSSTVTDTEAFF.

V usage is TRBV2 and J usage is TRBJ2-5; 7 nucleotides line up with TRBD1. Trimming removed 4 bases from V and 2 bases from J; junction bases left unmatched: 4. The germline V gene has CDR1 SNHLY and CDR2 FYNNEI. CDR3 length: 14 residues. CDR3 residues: CASSGGTAQETQYF. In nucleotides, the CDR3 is TGTGCCAGCAGTGGGGGGACAGCTCAAGAGACCCAGTACTTC.

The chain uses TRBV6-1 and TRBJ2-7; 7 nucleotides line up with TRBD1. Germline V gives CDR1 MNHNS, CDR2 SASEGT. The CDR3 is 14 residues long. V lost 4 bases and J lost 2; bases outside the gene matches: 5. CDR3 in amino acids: CASSGWDRAYEQYF. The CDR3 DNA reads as TGTGCCAGCAGTGGGTGGGACAGAGCCTACGAGCAGTACTTC.

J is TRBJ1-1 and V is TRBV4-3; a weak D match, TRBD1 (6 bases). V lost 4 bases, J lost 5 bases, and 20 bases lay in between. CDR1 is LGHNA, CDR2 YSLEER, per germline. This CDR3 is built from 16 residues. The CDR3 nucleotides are TGCGCCAGCAGCCTCAATAAGGACAGATTACAAACTGAAGCTTTCTTT. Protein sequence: CASSLNKDRLQTEAFF.

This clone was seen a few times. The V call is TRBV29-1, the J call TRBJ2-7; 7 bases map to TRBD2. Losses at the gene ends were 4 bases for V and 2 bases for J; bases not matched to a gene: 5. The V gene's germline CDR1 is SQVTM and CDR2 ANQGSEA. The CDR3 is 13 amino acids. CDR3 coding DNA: TGCAGCGTTGCAGGGACTAATACCTACGAGCAGTACTTC. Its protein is CSVAGTNTYEQYF.

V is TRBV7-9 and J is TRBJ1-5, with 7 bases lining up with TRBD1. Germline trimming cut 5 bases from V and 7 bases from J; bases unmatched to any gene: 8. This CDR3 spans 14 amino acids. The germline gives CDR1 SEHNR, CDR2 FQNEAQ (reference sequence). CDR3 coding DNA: TGTGCCAGCAGCCTTGACTCAGGGGGGCAGCCCCAGCATTTT. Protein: CASSLDSGGQPQHF.

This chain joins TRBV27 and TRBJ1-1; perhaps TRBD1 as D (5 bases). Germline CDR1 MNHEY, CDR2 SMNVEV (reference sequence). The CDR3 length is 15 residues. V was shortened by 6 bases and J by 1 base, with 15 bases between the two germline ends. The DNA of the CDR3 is TGTGCCAGCAGGGGGAGTAGGGGAGGGAACACTGAAGCTTTCTTT. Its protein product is CASRGSRGGNTEAFF.

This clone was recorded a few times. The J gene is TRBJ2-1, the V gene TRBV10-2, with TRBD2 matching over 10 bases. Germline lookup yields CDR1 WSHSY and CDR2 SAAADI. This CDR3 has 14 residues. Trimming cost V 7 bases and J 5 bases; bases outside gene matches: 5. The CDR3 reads CASIPGLANNEQFF. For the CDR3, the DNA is TGCGCCAGCATTCCGGGACTAGCGAACAATGAGCAGTTCTTC.

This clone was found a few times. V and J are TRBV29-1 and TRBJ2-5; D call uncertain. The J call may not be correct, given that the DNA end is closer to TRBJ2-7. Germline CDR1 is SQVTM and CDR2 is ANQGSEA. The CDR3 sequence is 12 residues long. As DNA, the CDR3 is TGCAGCGTTGATACCTTAACCTACGAGCAGTACTTC. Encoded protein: CSVDTLTYEQYF.

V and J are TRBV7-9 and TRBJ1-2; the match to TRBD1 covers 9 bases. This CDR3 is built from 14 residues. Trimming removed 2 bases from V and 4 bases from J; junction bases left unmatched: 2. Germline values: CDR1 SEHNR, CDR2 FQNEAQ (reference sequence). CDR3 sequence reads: CASSLTGGPYGYTF. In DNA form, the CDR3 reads TGTGCCAGCAGCTTAACAGGGGGCCCCTATGGCTACACCTTC.